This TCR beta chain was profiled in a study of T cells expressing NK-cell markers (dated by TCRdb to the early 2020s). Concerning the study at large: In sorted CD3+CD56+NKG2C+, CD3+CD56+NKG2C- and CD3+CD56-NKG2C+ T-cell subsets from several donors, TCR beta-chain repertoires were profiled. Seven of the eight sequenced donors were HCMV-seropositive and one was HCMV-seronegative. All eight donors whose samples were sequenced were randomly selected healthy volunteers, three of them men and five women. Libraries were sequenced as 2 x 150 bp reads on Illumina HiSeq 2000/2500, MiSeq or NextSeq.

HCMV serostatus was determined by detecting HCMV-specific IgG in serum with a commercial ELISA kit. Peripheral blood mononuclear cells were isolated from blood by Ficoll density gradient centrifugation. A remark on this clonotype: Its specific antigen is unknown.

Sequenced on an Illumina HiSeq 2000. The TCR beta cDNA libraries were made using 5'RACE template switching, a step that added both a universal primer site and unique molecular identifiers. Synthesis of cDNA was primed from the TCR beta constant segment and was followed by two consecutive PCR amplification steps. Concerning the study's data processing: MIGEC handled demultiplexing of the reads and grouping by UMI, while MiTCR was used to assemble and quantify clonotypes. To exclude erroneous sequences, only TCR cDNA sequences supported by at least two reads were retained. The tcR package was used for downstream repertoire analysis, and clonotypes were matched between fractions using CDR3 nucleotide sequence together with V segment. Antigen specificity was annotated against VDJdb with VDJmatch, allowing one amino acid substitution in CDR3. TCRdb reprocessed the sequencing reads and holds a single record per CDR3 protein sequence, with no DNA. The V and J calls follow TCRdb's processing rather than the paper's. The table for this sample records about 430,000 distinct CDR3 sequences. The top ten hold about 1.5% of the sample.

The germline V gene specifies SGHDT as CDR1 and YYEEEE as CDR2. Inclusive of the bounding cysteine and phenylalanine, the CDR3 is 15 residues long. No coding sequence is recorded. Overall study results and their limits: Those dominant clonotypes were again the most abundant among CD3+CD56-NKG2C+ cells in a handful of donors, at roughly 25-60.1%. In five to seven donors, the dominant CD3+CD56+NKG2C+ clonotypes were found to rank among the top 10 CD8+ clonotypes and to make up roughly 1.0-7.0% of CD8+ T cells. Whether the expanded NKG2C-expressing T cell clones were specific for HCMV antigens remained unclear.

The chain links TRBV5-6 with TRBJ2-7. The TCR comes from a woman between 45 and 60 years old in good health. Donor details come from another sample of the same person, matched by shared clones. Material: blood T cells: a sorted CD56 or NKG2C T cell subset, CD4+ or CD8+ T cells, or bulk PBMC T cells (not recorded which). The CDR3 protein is CASSLITTKSYEQYF.